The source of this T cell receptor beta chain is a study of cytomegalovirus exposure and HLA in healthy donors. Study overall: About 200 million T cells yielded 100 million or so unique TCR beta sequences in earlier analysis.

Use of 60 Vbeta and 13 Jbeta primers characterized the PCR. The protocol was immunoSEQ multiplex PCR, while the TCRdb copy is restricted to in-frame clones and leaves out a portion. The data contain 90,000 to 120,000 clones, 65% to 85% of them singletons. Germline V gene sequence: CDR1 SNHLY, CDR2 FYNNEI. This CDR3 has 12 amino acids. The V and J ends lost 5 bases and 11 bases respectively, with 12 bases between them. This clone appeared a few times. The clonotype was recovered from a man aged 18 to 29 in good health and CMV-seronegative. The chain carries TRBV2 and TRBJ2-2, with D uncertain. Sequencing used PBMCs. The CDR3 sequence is CASSRFLGELFF. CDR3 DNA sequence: TGTGCCAGCAGTCGCTTCCTTGGCGAGCTGTTTTTT.